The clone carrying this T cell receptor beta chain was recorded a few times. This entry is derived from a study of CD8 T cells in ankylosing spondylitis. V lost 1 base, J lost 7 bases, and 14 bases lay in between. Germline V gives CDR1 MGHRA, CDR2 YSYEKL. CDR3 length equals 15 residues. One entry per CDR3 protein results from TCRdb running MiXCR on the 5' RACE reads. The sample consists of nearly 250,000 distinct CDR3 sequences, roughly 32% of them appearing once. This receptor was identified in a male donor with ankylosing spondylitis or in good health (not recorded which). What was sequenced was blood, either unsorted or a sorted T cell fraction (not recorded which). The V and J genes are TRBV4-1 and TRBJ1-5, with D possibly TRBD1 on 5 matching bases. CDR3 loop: CASSQVFDGAQPQHF. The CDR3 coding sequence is TGCGCCAGCAGCCAAGTCTTTGACGGGGCGCAGCCCCAGCATTTT.